This entry lists 18 T cell receptor beta chains sequenced from one sample in a study of blood T cell repertoires in COVID-19. Some clones are missing from TCRdb's copy, which holds only in-frame ones; the method was immunoSEQ multiplex PCR. This sample has fewer than 90,000 clones, with approximately 80% found just once. Sequenced material: peripheral blood. The receptors shown here come from a man over 45 with acute or convalescent COVID-19.

This rearrangement joins TRBV19 to TRBJ2-2, with D possibly matching TRBD2 (6 bases). In germline, CDR1 is LNHDA, CDR2 SQIVND (reference sequence). The V gene lost 5 bases and the J gene lost 1 base, with 20 bases spanning the gap. The CDR3 runs 18 residues. This CDR3 reads CASSPFGDSYVNTGELFF. The CDR3 DNA sequence: TGTGCCAGTAGTCCATTTGGGGACTCATACGTGAACACCGGGGAGCTGTTTTTT.

The chain combines TRBV29-1 with TRBJ1-1; 7 bases map to TRBD1. Trimming removed 6 bases from V and 3 bases from J; junction bases left unmatched: 13. Germline lookup yields CDR1 SQVTM and CDR2 ANQGSEA. The CDR3 is made up of 15 amino acids. The DNA of the CDR3 is TGCAGCGTGGATCCGGGACAGAGGGTGTACACTGAAGCTTTCTTT. It specifies CSVDPGQRVYTEAFF.

CDR3 sequence (DNA): TGTGCCAGCAGTACCAAGGACAGGGATGGCTACACCTTC. It specifies CASSTKDRDGYTF. The chain has TRBV6-5 and TRBJ1-2, with 8 bases lining up with TRBD1. Germline V gene lookup returns CDR1 MNHEY and CDR2 SVGAGI. The J segment lost 6 bases and the V segment lost 5 bases, leaving 5 bases of the junction unmatched. CDR3 length: 13 amino acids.

The rearrangement uses TRBV25-1 and TRBJ2-3; the D gene is possibly TRBD2 (6 bases). V lost 3 bases and J lost 3, with 13 bases in between. CDR1 and CDR2 (germline): MGHDK, SYGVNS. The CDR3 runs to 15 residues. In nucleotides, the CDR3 is TGTGCCAGCAGTGAGGCGGGGATTAGGACAGATACGCAGTATTTT. It specifies CASSEAGIRTDTQYF.

V and J are TRBV11-2 and TRBJ2-7; D is perhaps TRBD2 (6 bases). CDR3 length: 16 amino acids. Germline V gives CDR1 SGHAT, CDR2 FQNNGV. The V gene lost 2 bases and the J gene lost 0 bases, with 14 bases spanning the gap. CDR3 in DNA: TGTGCCAGCAGCTTATTAGCGGTTACTAGCTCCTACGAGCAGTACTTC. This encodes CASSLLAVTSSYEQYF.

The CDR3 region is CASRRGQGSTEAFF. The DNA of the CDR3 is TGTGCCAGCAGGCGAGGACAGGGGTCGACTGAAGCTTTCTTT. The chain combines TRBV7-2 with TRBJ1-1; 9 nucleotides align to TRBD1. Germline values: CDR1 SGHTA, CDR2 FQGNSA. Trimming removed 6 bases from V and 5 bases from J; junction bases left unmatched: 7. The length of the CDR3 is 14 residues.

The chain employs TRBV7-4 and TRBJ1-5, with D uncertain. The V end lost 5 bases, the J end lost 0 bases, and 11 bases lay between the germline ends. Germline CDR1 SGHVT, CDR2 SQSDAQ. CDR3 length: 15 amino acids. CDR3 protein: CASSSRQTSNQPQHF. CDR3 in DNA: TGTGCCAGCAGCAGCAGACAAACTAGCAATCAGCCCCAGCATTTT.

This clone turned up a few times. The V and J genes are TRBV28 and TRBJ2-7; maybe TRBD2 (5 bases). Germline V lookup: CDR1 MDHEN, CDR2 SYDVKM. Deletions cut 4 bases from V and 3 bases from J, with 13 bases between. The CDR3 sequence is 14 residues long. The CDR3 bases are TGTGCCAGCAGTTCGGGATCCTCAGACTACGAGCAGTACTTC. This gives the protein CASSSGSSDYEQYF. Full variable domain (outside the CDR3, taken from reference TRBV28 and TRBJ2-7): DVKVTQSSRYLVKRTGEKVFLECVQDMDHENMFWYRQDPGLGLRLIYFSYDVKMKEKGDIPEGYSVSREKKERFSLILESASTNQTSMYLCASSSGSSDYEQYFGPGTRLTVT.

This clone was seen once. The chain has TRBV10-3 and TRBJ2-1, with a tentative D call TRBD1 (5 bases). Germline CDR1 and CDR2: ENHRY and SYGVKD. The germline V and J ends were trimmed by 3 bases and 10 bases, with 16 bases remaining between them. The CDR3 consists of 14 residues. In nucleotides, the CDR3 is TGTGCCATCAGTGAAGGGGTCAGGCTAACCGAGCAGTTCTTC. It codes for CAISEGVRLTEQFF.

V and J are TRBV6-2 or TRBV6-3 and TRBJ2-4; D not resolved. Germline CDR1 is MNHEY and CDR2 is SVGEGT. V dropped 2 bases and J dropped 2 bases, with 7 bases sitting between them. The CDR3 has 14 residues. This CDR3 is CASSYGLPKNIQYF. CDR3 in DNA: TGTGCCAGCAGTTACGGGCTTCCCAAAAACATTCAGTACTTC.

The chain couples TRBV5-4 to TRBJ2-3; D perhaps matches TRBD2 (6 bases). This CDR3 is built from 15 residues. V shed 4 bases and J shed 4 bases, with 16 bases lying between them. Germline V lookup: CDR1 SGHNT, CDR2 YYREEE (reference sequence). Here the CDR3 reads CASSPRGGGADTQYF. CDR3 DNA: TGTGCCAGCAGCCCCCGGGGAGGCGGGGCAGATACGCAGTATTTT.

J is TRBJ2-3 and V is TRBV10-3; possible D gene TRBD2, 6 bases. Trimming took off 0 bases at V and 1 base at J, with 11 bases between the two ends. Germline CDR1 is ENHRY and CDR2 is SYGVKD. The length of the CDR3 is 16 residues. CDR3 nucleotide sequence: TGTGCCATCAGTGAGTCGGGGGGATGGGGCACAGATACGCAGTATTTT. Translating gives CAISESGGWGTDTQYF.

The chain employs TRBV5-1 and TRBJ2-4; the D gene is possibly TRBD2 (5 bases). Germline V CDR1 and CDR2: SGHRS, YFSETQ. The CDR3 has 17 residues. As DNA, the CDR3 is TGCAGAGGGTGGTCCAGGCATGAGACGATAGCCAAAAACATTCAGTACTTC. Translated, it gives CRGWSRHETIAKNIQYF.

This rearrangement joins TRBV28 to TRBJ2-2, with 7 bases fitting TRBD2. V dropped 6 bases and J dropped 6; count of bases not matched to a gene: 10. This CDR3 spans 15 amino acids. The germline gives CDR1 MDHEN, CDR2 SYDVKM. CDR3 DNA: TGTGCCAGCAGCCAGGGAGGGAGGGCCTCCGGGGAGCTGTTTTTT. It translates to CASSQGGRASGELFF.

The chain carries TRBV27 and TRBJ2-1, with D unresolved. CDR3 size: 15 residues. Germline CDR1 is MNHEY and CDR2 is SMNVEV (reference sequence). The ends were cut back, 4 bases at V and 0 bases at J, with 10 bases in the middle. The CDR3 region is CASSSPRSSYNEQFF. In DNA, the CDR3 is TGTGCCAGCAGTTCCCCGCGGAGCTCCTACAATGAGCAGTTCTTC.

The J gene is TRBJ2-5, the V gene TRBV29-1; no reliable D call. The germline V gene has CDR1 SQVTM and CDR2 ANQGSEA. The CDR3 sequence is 12 residues long. Deletions cut 1 base from V and 2 bases from J, with 5 bases between. The CDR3: CSVEGRQETQYF. CDR3 in DNA: TGCAGCGTTGAAGGGCGGCAAGAGACCCAGTACTTC.

The rearrangement joins TRBV24-1 to TRBJ2-1, with 7 bases fitting TRBD1. The CDR3 covers 16 residues. The germline V gene has CDR1 KGHDR and CDR2 SFDVKD. Trimming removed 1 base from V and 9 bases from J; junction bases left unmatched: 11. The CDR3 DNA reads TGTGCCACCAGTGATTTAGCCAGGGGGTCGTTGTCTGAGCAGTTCTTC. This codes for CATSDLARGSLSEQFF.

The gene calls are TRBV3-1 (or the pseudogene TRBV3-2) and TRBJ1-1, with D uncertain. Germline CDR1 reads LGHDT; CDR2 reads YNNKEL (reference sequence). CDR3 size: 13 residues. Trimming removed 6 bases at V and 1 base at J, with 9 bases between. In DNA form, the CDR3 reads TGTGCCAGCAGTTCACGACAGAACACTGAAGCTTTCTTT. Protein sequence: CASSSRQNTEAFF.